The rows below give T cell receptor beta chains drawn from one sample of a study of blood T cells in healthy people across ages. TCRdb analysed the 5' RACE reads with MiXCR anew, one entry per CDR3 protein. The table shows around 520,000 distinct CDR3 sequences, with 27% occurring only once. Another study also made use of these data, one on T cells of mothers and their children.

Sequencing input: blood. The receptors derive from a boy between 2 and 10 years old in good health. Both conserved end residues are part of each CDR3. The D gene is left open where the match is weak. The size entry is marked missing in some rows and otherwise reads once, few, many or a size class.

D gene: NA; clone size: NA; J gene: TRBJ2-5; V gene: TRBV5-1; CDR3 DNA: TGCGCCAGCAGCACGGGACGGGAAGAGACCCAGTACTTC; CDR3 protein: CASSTGREETQYF
D gene: TRBD1; clone size: NA; J gene: TRBJ1-1; V gene: TRBV3-1; CDR3 DNA: TGTGCCAGCAGCAGGGACGGACAGGGGCTTCCTGAAGCTTTCTTT; CDR3 protein: CASSRDGQGLPEAFF
D gene: NA; clone size: few; J gene: TRBJ2-7; V gene: TRBV5-1; CDR3 DNA: TGCGCCAGCAGCTTGGCACTAGCGAGGGGGTCCTACGAGCAGTACTTC; CDR3 protein: CASSLALARGSYEQYF
D gene: NA; clone size: NA; J gene: TRBJ2-5; V gene: TRBV19; CDR3 DNA: TGTGCCAGTCCGGGGACTCTAACCCAAGAGACCCAGTACTTC; CDR3 protein: CASPGTLTQETQYF
D gene: NA; clone size: NA; J gene: TRBJ2-1; V gene: TRBV12-5; CDR3 DNA: TGTGCTAGTGCCCCAGTGGGTGAGCAGTTCTTC; CDR3 protein: CASAPVGEQFF
D gene: NA; clone size: few; J gene: TRBJ1-2; V gene: TRBV28; CDR3 DNA: TGTGCCAGCAAAGGGGGCTATGGCTACACCTTC; CDR3 protein: CASKGGYGYTF
D gene: NA; clone size: NA; J gene: TRBJ2-1; V gene: TRBV4-1; CDR3 DNA: TGCGCCAGCAGCCAACTACGTGGGGGTCTTGGGTACAATGAGCAGTTCTTC; CDR3 protein: CASSQLRGGLGYNEQFF
D gene: NA; clone size: few; J gene: TRBJ2-5; V gene: TRBV18; CDR3 DNA: TGTGCCAGCTCACCACCGGCGGGGAGTGAGACCCAGTACTTC; CDR3 protein: CASSPPAGSETQYF
D gene: TRBD2; clone size: once; J gene: TRBJ2-1; V gene: TRBV20-1; CDR3 DNA: TGCAGTGCTAGTACTAGCGGCCCAGCGGATGAGCAGTTCTTC; CDR3 protein: CSASTSGPADEQFF
D gene: TRBD2; clone size: few; J gene: TRBJ2-3; V gene: TRBV11-2; CDR3 DNA: TGTGCCAGCAGCTCCGGACTAGCGGGGGGGATAGATACGCAGTATTTT; CDR3 protein: CASSSGLAGGIDTQYF
D gene: TRBD2; clone size: NA; J gene: TRBJ2-1; V gene: TRBV20-1; CDR3 DNA: TGCAGTGCCAACCCGGGGACTAGCGGGGATTACAATGAGCAGTTCTTC; CDR3 protein: CSANPGTSGDYNEQFF
D gene: TRBD2; clone size: NA; J gene: TRBJ2-5; V gene: TRBV5-1; CDR3 DNA: TGCGCCAGCAGCCCGGGACTACTCCAAGAGACCCAGTACTTC; CDR3 protein: CASSPGLLQETQYF
D gene: NA; clone size: few; J gene: TRBJ2-5; V gene: TRBV6-5; CDR3 DNA: TGTGCCAGCAGTTACTCGGGTGCCCTAGGGGAGACCCAGTACTTC; CDR3 protein: CASSYSGALGETQYF
D gene: TRBD1; clone size: few; J gene: TRBJ2-1; V gene: TRBV29-1; CDR3 DNA: TGCAGCGTTTCCTACAGGGGGCGAACGTACAATGAGCAGTTCTTC; CDR3 protein: CSVSYRGRTYNEQFF
D gene: TRBD1; clone size: NA; J gene: TRBJ2-7; V gene: TRBV29-1; CDR3 DNA: TGCAGCTGCCGGGACAGTTACGAGCAGTACTTC; CDR3 protein: CSCRDSYEQYF
D gene: TRBD2; clone size: NA; J gene: TRBJ2-1; V gene: TRBV9; CDR3 DNA: TGTGCCAGCAGCGTAGGTCCAGGGAGGGTACTCCCCTACAATGAGCAGTTCTTC; CDR3 protein: CASSVGPGRVLPYNEQFF
D gene: NA; clone size: few; J gene: TRBJ1-5; V gene: TRBV7-8; CDR3 DNA: TGTGCCAGCAGCTCGGGACTCTATAGCAATCAGCCCCAGCATTTT; CDR3 protein: CASSSGLYSNQPQHF
D gene: TRBD2; clone size: NA; J gene: TRBJ2-7; V gene: TRBV7-9; CDR3 DNA: TGTGCCAGCAGCTTAGCTAGCGGGCCTTACTACGAGCAGTACTTC; CDR3 protein: CASSLASGPYYEQYF
D gene: TRBD2; clone size: few; J gene: TRBJ2-1; V gene: TRBV28; CDR3 DNA: TGTGCCAGCAGTCCGACTAGCGGGTGGAATGAGCAGTTCTTC; CDR3 protein: CASSPTSGWNEQFF
D gene: NA; clone size: NA; J gene: TRBJ1-3; V gene: TRBV20-1; CDR3 DNA: TGCAGTGCTAGAGGCCTCCCAGGTCTGGAAAACACCATATATTTT; CDR3 protein: CSARGLPGLENTIYF
D gene: TRBD1; clone size: NA; J gene: TRBJ1-1; V gene: TRBV29-1; CDR3 DNA: TGCAGCGTTGCAGGGGGGATGAACACTGAAGCTTTCTTT; CDR3 protein: CSVAGGMNTEAFF
D gene: NA; clone size: few; J gene: TRBJ2-7; V gene: TRBV6-2/TRBV6-3; CDR3 DNA: TGTGCCAGCAGGGACCGGGACAGGGTCCTAGCGGGATTCTACGAGCAGTACTTC; CDR3 protein: CASRDRDRVLAGFYEQYF
D gene: TRBD1; clone size: NA; J gene: TRBJ1-2; V gene: TRBV5-6; CDR3 DNA: TGTGCCAGCAGCTCGGACAGGGGACTCTATGGCTACACCTTC; CDR3 protein: CASSSDRGLYGYTF
D gene: NA; clone size: few; J gene: TRBJ2-6; V gene: TRBV14; CDR3 DNA: TGTGCCAGCAGCCCCCGCTTATTGACTCCAATTTCTGGGGCCAACGTCCTGACTTTC; CDR3 protein: CASSPRLLTPISGANVLTF
D gene: NA; clone size: NA; J gene: TRBJ2-2; V gene: TRBV15; CDR3 DNA: TGTGCCACCAGTCCTACGTTGAACACCGGGGAGCTGTTTTTT; CDR3 protein: CATSPTLNTGELFF
D gene: NA; clone size: NA; J gene: TRBJ2-1; V gene: TRBV7-2; CDR3 DNA: TGTGCCAGCAGCTTAGCGGATCGTGAGCAGTTCTTC; CDR3 protein: CASSLADREQFF
D gene: NA; clone size: few; J gene: TRBJ2-1; V gene: TRBV29-1; CDR3 DNA: TGCAGCGCTCGACAGGGAGGCAATGAGCAGTTCTTC; CDR3 protein: CSARQGGNEQFF
D gene: NA; clone size: NA; J gene: TRBJ1-3; V gene: TRBV12-3/TRBV12-4; CDR3 DNA: TGTGCCAGCACTTCAGGTCCTGGAAACACCATATATTTT; CDR3 protein: CASTSGPGNTIYF
D gene: NA; clone size: many; J gene: TRBJ2-5; V gene: TRBV11-2; CDR3 DNA: TGTGCCAGCAGCTCGGTTCGGGGCGGAAGGCCCCCAAGGGCCCAGTACTTC; CDR3 protein: CASSSVRGGRPPRAQYF
D gene: TRBD1; clone size: NA; J gene: TRBJ2-7; V gene: TRBV4-1; CDR3 DNA: TGCGCCAGCAGCCAGGCACCAGGACAGGGGATCGAGCAGTACTTC; CDR3 protein: CASSQAPGQGIEQYF
D gene: NA; clone size: few; J gene: TRBJ2-5; V gene: TRBV19; CDR3 DNA: TGTGCCAGTGAGGCCCAAGAGACCCAGTACTTC; CDR3 protein: CASEAQETQYF
D gene: NA; clone size: NA; J gene: TRBJ2-7; V gene: TRBV18; CDR3 DNA: TGTGCCAGCTCCCCAAGTGGTCGCAACGAGCAGTACTTC; CDR3 protein: CASSPSGRNEQYF
D gene: NA; clone size: NA; J gene: TRBJ1-3; V gene: TRBV28; CDR3 DNA: TGTGCCACCTTTACAGGGAGTGGAAACACCATATATTTT; CDR3 protein: CATFTGSGNTIYF
D gene: NA; clone size: few; J gene: TRBJ2-7; V gene: TRBV21-1; CDR3 DNA: TGTGCCAGCAGCAAGGGGGTGGGGTTACCGGGAGGGCAGCACCACGAGCAGTACTTC; CDR3 protein: CASSKGVGLPGGQHHEQYF
D gene: NA; clone size: NA; J gene: TRBJ1-2; V gene: TRBV14; CDR3 DNA: TGTGCCAGCAGCCAAGAGATGTTGGGCTATGGCTACACCTTC; CDR3 protein: CASSQEMLGYGYTF
D gene: NA; clone size: few; J gene: TRBJ1-2; V gene: TRBV29-1; CDR3 DNA: TGCAGCGTTGAATCTGGGGCTGGCTATGGCTACACCTTC; CDR3 protein: CSVESGAGYGYTF
D gene: NA; clone size: NA; J gene: TRBJ2-2; V gene: TRBV29-1; CDR3 DNA: TGCAGCGTGGGGGAGGTCGGGGAGCTGTTTTTT; CDR3 protein: CSVGEVGELFF
D gene: NA; clone size: NA; J gene: TRBJ2-3; V gene: TRBV7-8; CDR3 DNA: TGTGCCAGCAGGGCAGGGAGGAGGGAGCCAGATACGCAGTATTTT; CDR3 protein: CASRAGRREPDTQYF
D gene: TRBD1; clone size: NA; J gene: TRBJ2-7; V gene: TRBV10-3; CDR3 DNA: TGTGCCATCCGGGACAGGGGTAGTGAGCAGTACTTC; CDR3 protein: CAIRDRGSEQYF
D gene: NA; clone size: many; J gene: TRBJ2-4; V gene: TRBV5-1; CDR3 DNA: TGCGCCAGCAGCCCGGAAAACATTCAGTACTTC; CDR3 protein: CASSPENIQYF
D gene: NA; clone size: few; J gene: TRBJ1-3; V gene: TRBV7-9; CDR3 DNA: TGTGCCAGCAGCCCGCTGAGACACATAATAAAGGGTGGAAACACCATATATTTT; CDR3 protein: CASSPLRHIIKGGNTIYF
D gene: NA; clone size: NA; J gene: TRBJ2-1; V gene: TRBV7-9; CDR3 DNA: TGTGCCAGCAGCCCCCGGGTAGACTACAATGAGCAGTTCTTC; CDR3 protein: CASSPRVDYNEQFF
D gene: NA; clone size: NA; J gene: TRBJ2-1; V gene: TRBV15; CDR3 DNA: TGTGCCACCAGCAGATTGGGTGAGCAGTTCTTC; CDR3 protein: CATSRLGEQFF
D gene: TRBD1; clone size: NA; J gene: TRBJ1-4; V gene: TRBV12-5; CDR3 DNA: TGTGCTAGTGGGCTACAGGGGGCGGCTAATGAAAAACTGTTTTTT; CDR3 protein: CASGLQGAANEKLFF
D gene: NA; clone size: NA; J gene: TRBJ1-5; V gene: TRBV12-3/TRBV12-4; CDR3 DNA: TGTGCCAGCAGCTTGGGTTGGGGAAATAGCAATCAGCCCCAGCATTTT; CDR3 protein: CASSLGWGNSNQPQHF
D gene: NA; clone size: once; J gene: TRBJ2-5; V gene: TRBV6-1; CDR3 DNA: TGTGCCAGCAGTAGAGGGTCGAGGTACACGGGGGAGACCCAGTACTTC; CDR3 protein: CASSRGSRYTGETQYF
D gene: TRBD1; clone size: NA; J gene: TRBJ2-7; V gene: TRBV9; CDR3 DNA: TGTGCCAGCGGCTCCCGGACAGGGGACTACGAGCAGTACTTC; CDR3 protein: CASGSRTGDYEQYF
D gene: TRBD1; clone size: NA; J gene: TRBJ2-5; V gene: TRBV18; CDR3 DNA: TGTGCCAGCTCCCTGGGACAGTCGGAGACCCAGTACTTC; CDR3 protein: CASSLGQSETQYF
D gene: NA; clone size: few; J gene: TRBJ2-1; V gene: TRBV9; CDR3 DNA: TGTGCCAGCAGCGTCGCCTACAGGTACAATGAGCAGTTCTTC; CDR3 protein: CASSVAYRYNEQFF
D gene: TRBD1; clone size: few; J gene: TRBJ2-7; V gene: TRBV19; CDR3 DNA: TGTGCCAGTAGTATCGGGACAGTTCACTACGAGCAGTACTTC; CDR3 protein: CASSIGTVHYEQYF
D gene: NA; clone size: few; J gene: TRBJ1-1; V gene: TRBV2; CDR3 DNA: TGTGCCAGCAGCAATGACAACATCAACACTGAAGCTTTCTTT; CDR3 protein: CASSNDNINTEAFF
D gene: TRBD2; clone size: medium-sized; J gene: TRBJ2-7; V gene: TRBV10-3; CDR3 DNA: TGTGCCATCAGTGAGGGGCTAGCGGACCTCTCCTACGAGCAGTACTTC; CDR3 protein: CAISEGLADLSYEQYF
D gene: TRBD2; clone size: NA; J gene: TRBJ2-7; V gene: TRBV4-3; CDR3 DNA: TGCGCCAGCAGCCAACTAGCGGGGGATGGCGAGCAGTACTTC; CDR3 protein: CASSQLAGDGEQYF
D gene: TRBD1; clone size: NA; J gene: TRBJ1-6; V gene: TRBV12-3/TRBV12-4; CDR3 DNA: TGTGCCAGCAGCGGGACAGGAGTTTGGAATTCACCCCTCCACTTT; CDR3 protein: CASSGTGVWNSPLHF
D gene: TRBD1; clone size: few; J gene: TRBJ2-2; V gene: TRBV12-3/TRBV12-4; CDR3 DNA: TGTGCCAGCAGTTTTTCTCCGGGACAGGGGTACGGCGGGGAGCTGTTTTTT; CDR3 protein: CASSFSPGQGYGGELFF
D gene: TRBD1; clone size: NA; J gene: TRBJ1-1; V gene: TRBV7-8; CDR3 DNA: TGTGCCAGCAGCTCGACTACAGGGGTCACTGAAGCTTTCTTT; CDR3 protein: CASSSTTGVTEAFF